Each of the 7 T cell receptor beta chains below was sequenced from the same sample in a study of shared clonotypes between healthy human individuals. TCRdb's copy holds only in-frame clones and misses some; the assay was immunoSEQ multiplex PCR. The sample shows approximately 2,300,000 clones, 85% to 95% of them seen only once. Specimen: naive CD4+ T cells from PBMCs. The subset denotes: CD45RA+ positively selected. These receptors were obtained from a man younger than 30 in good health. Some clones in this sample may be carry-over from other donors' samples.

The genes are TRBV6-1 and TRBJ1-6; unclear D gene. V lost 2 bases, J lost 6 bases, and 17 bases lay in between. The CDR3 consists of 17 residues. Germline CDR1 is MNHNS and CDR2 is SASEGT. CDR3 bases: TGTGCCAGCAGTGAAAGTGAACTGGGAGCCCCTAATTCACCCCTCCACTTT. Amino acids: CASSESELGAPNSPLHF.

This clone appeared a few times. Other DNA sequences in this sample translate to the same CDR3. The chain couples TRBV6-5 to TRBJ2-7; 9 bases fit TRBD2. CDR1 is MNHEY and CDR2 is SVGAGI in the germline V gene. V dropped 0 bases and J dropped 0; count of bases not matched to a gene: 0. This CDR3 is built from 15 residues. The CDR3 nucleotides read TGTGCCAGCAGTTACTCTAGCGGGAGCTCCTACGAGCAGTACTTC. Protein: CASSYSSGSSYEQYF.

To note about this clone: This specimen includes other DNA sequences encoding the same CDR3. The chain employs TRBV18 and TRBJ1-1; D gene uncertain. Trimming pared 6 bases from V and 1 base from J, leaving 9 bases between. The CDR3 loop spans 13 amino acids. The germline CDR1 and CDR2 sequences are KGHSH and LQKENI. This CDR3 is CASSKETNTEAFF. The DNA for the CDR3 is TGTGCCAGCTCCAAAGAGACGAACACTGAAGCTTTCTTT.

With respect to this clone: Other DNA sequences in this specimen translate into the identical CDR3. This chain connects TRBV18 to TRBJ1-4; 12 bases are shared with TRBD1. Germline CDR1 and CDR2: KGHSH and LQKENI. Germline trimming cut 2 bases from V and 2 bases from J; bases unmatched to any gene: 3. The CDR3 is 17 amino acids. In DNA form, the CDR3 reads TGTGCCAGCTCACCAGGGACAGGGGGCGCGACTAATGAAAAACTGTTTTTT. It codes for CASSPGTGGATNEKLFF.

The chain employs TRBV28 and TRBJ2-1, with 8 bases matching TRBD2. CDR3 length equals 17 residues. V trimming: 6 bases; J trimming: 6 bases; junction bases outside the gene matches: 16. Germline V gene data show CDR1 as MDHEN and CDR2 as SYDVKM. The CDR3 sequence is CASSPIPGGGGPNEQFF. CDR3 bases: TGTGCCAGCAGCCCAATTCCCGGGGGCGGGGGGCCCAATGAGCAGTTCTTC.

The genes are TRBV19 and TRBJ2-7; D may be TRBD2 (6 bases). The CDR3 covers 13 residues. The germline CDR1 and CDR2 sequences are LNHDA and SQIVND (reference sequence). V lost 7 bases, J lost 2 bases, and 12 bases lay in between. CDR3 bases: TGTGCCAGTACCCGCGGGGACGCCTACGAGCAGTACTTC. It is translated as CASTRGDAYEQYF.

The chain couples TRBV9 to TRBJ2-3, with 12 nucleotides matching TRBD2. The V and J ends lost 3 bases and 1 base, in that order; junction bases with no gene match: 3. Germline CDR1 SGDLS, CDR2 YYNGEE. The CDR3 is made up of 16 amino acids. The CDR3 sequence: CASSARTSGGTDTQYF. CDR3 nucleotide sequence: TGTGCCAGCAGCGCCCGGACTAGCGGGGGCACAGATACGCAGTATTTT.